The 30 T cell receptor beta chains in this list originate from one sample, sequenced in a study of blood T cell repertoires in COVID-19. Method: immunoSEQ multiplex PCR; TCRdb's copy keeps in-frame clones and lacks some. The sample includes about 270,000 clones, roughly 91% of them seen just once. Source material: PBMCs or T cells enriched from blood (not recorded which). These receptor sequences come from a woman in her 40s with acute COVID-19.

This chain connects TRBV2 to TRBJ2-2; D is perhaps TRBD1 (5 bases). This CDR3 is 15 amino acids long. CDR1 is SNHLY, CDR2 FYNNEI, per germline. V was cut by 4 bases and J by 1 base, with 10 bases left in between. This CDR3 is CASSVETVNTGELFF. CDR3 nucleotides: TGTGCCAGCAGTGTAGAGACAGTGAACACCGGGGAGCTGTTTTTT.

DNA for the CDR3: TGTGCCAGCAGCTCAACTAGCGGGGGTACCTACGAGCAGTACTTC. As protein: CASSSTSGGTYEQYF. The V call is TRBV11-2, the J call TRBJ2-7, with 11 bases fitting TRBD2. Germline trimming cut 4 bases from V and 2 bases from J; bases unmatched to any gene: 4. Germline V gene lookup returns CDR1 SGHAT and CDR2 FQNNGV. The CDR3 is 15 residues long.

The chain combines TRBV6-6 with TRBJ1-1; D is possibly TRBD1 (6 bases). V gave up 6 bases and J gave up 1 base, with 21 bases separating them. Germline V gives CDR1 MNHNY, CDR2 SVGAGI (reference sequence). This CDR3 contains 17 residues. CDR3: CASSRLPATGRNTEAFF. CDR3 in DNA: TGTGCCAGCAGCCGACTGCCGGCGACAGGCAGGAACACTGAAGCTTTCTTT.

V usage is TRBV3-1 (or the pseudogene TRBV3-2) and J usage is TRBJ1-2; possible D gene TRBD1, 6 bases. The CDR3 spans 16 residues. V lost 1 base and J 6 bases, leaving 18 bases between the germline ends. Per the germline V gene, CDR1 is LGHDT and CDR2 is YNNKEL (reference sequence). As DNA, the CDR3 is TGTGCCAGCAGCCAAGGTCTTAGTACTACAGGGAATGGCTACACCTTC. Translated: CASSQGLSTTGNGYTF.

The V gene is TRBV4-1, the J gene TRBJ1-1; unclear D gene. V was shortened by 0 bases and J by 8 bases, with 10 bases between the two germline ends. CDR3 length: 13 residues. Per the germline V gene, CDR1 is MGHRA and CDR2 is YSYEKL. CDR3 sequence reads: CASSQDYQAEAFF. CDR3 nucleotides: TGCGCCAGCAGCCAAGATTATCAGGCAGAAGCTTTCTTT.

This clone was found a few times. This chain connects TRBV30 to TRBJ1-5, with 7 bases identical to TRBD1. The CDR3 is 18 residues long. Germline CDR1 is GTSNPN and CDR2 is SVGIG (reference sequence). V dropped 5 bases and J dropped 3; count of bases not matched to a gene: 19. CDR3 DNA: TGTGCCTGGCGCGGAGTAAGGGACAGTTCCCCGTACAATCAGCCCCAGCATTTT. Amino acid sequence: CAWRGVRDSSPYNQPQHF.

The V call is TRBV28, the J call TRBJ1-1, with 11 nucleotides matching TRBD1. CDR1 and CDR2 (germline): MDHEN, SYDVKM. Trimming at V came to 6 bases and at J to 3 bases, leaving 6 bases not matched to a gene. The CDR3 has 15 amino acids. As DNA, the CDR3 is TGTGCCAGCAGGCTGGACAGGGGGCGGGACACTGAAGCTTTCTTT. It is translated as CASRLDRGRDTEAFF.

The chain carries TRBV9 and TRBJ1-3; D might be TRBD1 (6 bases). The length of the CDR3 is 14 residues. Per germline, CDR1 SGDLS and CDR2 YYNGEE. Trimming cost V 1 base and J 4 bases, with 9 bases left between them. CDR3 coding DNA: TGTGCCAGCAGCGTACAGGGGTCCGGAAACACCATATATTTT. Its protein product is CASSVQGSGNTIYF.

The J gene is TRBJ1-2, the V gene TRBV3-1 (or the pseudogene TRBV3-2), with TRBD1 matching over 10 bases. This CDR3 has 15 amino acids. The ends lost 2 bases at V and 9 bases at J; junction bases unmatched: 9. Germline CDR1 is LGHDT and CDR2 is YNNKEL (reference sequence). The DNA for the CDR3 is TGTGCCAGCAGCCAATCTGGACAGGGGGGTCGCAGCTACACCTTC. Its translation is CASSQSGQGGRSYTF.

The chain carries TRBV5-1 and TRBJ1-6, with TRBD1 matching 10 bases. The germline gives CDR1 SGHRS, CDR2 YFSETQ. The V and J ends lost 0 bases and 9 bases, in that order; junction bases with no gene match: 6. This CDR3 spans 16 amino acids. The CDR3 here is CASSLGSTGGRSPLHF. The CDR3 nucleotides are TGCGCCAGCAGCTTGGGGTCGACAGGGGGCCGTTCACCCCTCCACTTT.

The chain combines TRBV2 with TRBJ1-2, with D possibly being TRBD1 (5 bases). Trimming removed 2 bases at V and 1 base at J, with 14 bases between. CDR1 and CDR2 from the germline V gene are SNHLY and FYNNEI. The CDR3 consists of 16 residues. CDR3: CASSESGGGSNYGYTF. CDR3 in DNA: TGTGCCAGCAGTGAATCCGGGGGGGGGAGTAACTATGGCTACACCTTC.

The rearrangement joins TRBV27 to TRBJ2-7, with a possible D match to TRBD2 (5 bases). Germline V CDR1 and CDR2: MNHEY, SMNVEV (reference sequence). The V end lost 0 bases, the J end lost 3 bases, and 6 bases lay between the germline ends. The CDR3 runs to 13 residues. Here the CDR3 DNA reads TGTGCCAGCAGTTTATCCGGGGTCTACGAGCAGTACTTC. Its translation is CASSLSGVYEQYF.

CDR3 bases: TGTGCCAGCAGCTTTTATGAACAACAGAACTCACCCCTCCACTTT. It yields the protein CASSFYEQQNSPLHF. V usage is TRBV7-8 and J usage is TRBJ1-6; D unresolved. Germline V gene lookup returns CDR1 SGHVS and CDR2 FQNEAQ. The CDR3 runs to 15 residues. V gave up 3 bases and J gave up 10 bases, with 16 bases separating them.

The genes are TRBV7-9 and TRBJ2-7, with TRBD2 matching over 7 bases. V shed 3 bases, J shed 6 bases, and the junction held 8 bases outside the gene matches. Germline assignment: CDR1 SEHNR and CDR2 FQNEAQ (reference sequence). The CDR3 consists of 14 residues. The CDR3 coding sequence is TGTGCCAGCAGCTTCAGTGGTCCGGGGGGCGAGCAGTACTTC. Protein: CASSFSGPGGEQYF.

This clone was observed a handful of times. J is TRBJ2-5 and V is TRBV4-1, with TRBD2 matching 7 bases. Trimming removed 5 bases from V and 1 base from J; junction bases left unmatched: 4. Per germline, CDR1 MGHRA and CDR2 YSYEKL. This CDR3 has 14 residues. DNA for the CDR3: TGCGCCAGCAGCGTCGGGGGGTCCCAAGAGACCCAGTACTTC. Translation: CASSVGGSQETQYF.

This clone has only one observation. J is TRBJ1-6 and V is TRBV7-2; 7 bases match TRBD1. V lost 0 bases to trimming and J lost 7 bases; unmatched junction nucleotides: 3. From germline, CDR1 is SGHTA and CDR2 FQGNSA. There are 15 residues in the CDR3. CDR3 in DNA: TGTGCCAGCAGCTTAGCGGGACAGACAAATTCACCCCTCCACTTT. The encoded protein is CASSLAGQTNSPLHF.

V usage is TRBV5-1 and J usage is TRBJ1-1; no clear D. The germline V gene encodes CDR1 SGHRS and CDR2 YFSETQ. V was clipped by 0 bases and J by 5 bases, with 11 bases between them. This CDR3 is 14 amino acids long. The CDR3 DNA follows: TGCGCCAGCAGCTTGGAGTCATTGAGGACTGAAGCTTTCTTT. Protein product: CASSLESLRTEAFF.

The chain joins TRBV4-1 to TRBJ1-5, with a tentative D call TRBD1 (6 bases). Germline V lookup: CDR1 MGHRA, CDR2 YSYEKL. V was trimmed by 5 bases and J by 2 bases, leaving 10 bases between them. CDR3 size: 14 residues. CDR3 nucleotide sequence: TGCGCCAGCAGCGAACAGGGCGGCAATCAGCCCCAGCATTTT. Translated: CASSEQGGNQPQHF.

The chain links TRBV7-9 to TRBJ1-1, with D possibly matching TRBD1 (6 bases). This CDR3 is built from 13 residues. Trimming shortened V by 3 bases and J by 8 bases, and 13 bases separated the two germline ends. Germline-derived CDR1 and CDR2 are SEHNR and FQNEAQ (reference sequence). In DNA, the CDR3 is TGTGCCAGCAGCTTCCAACCCGACAGGGAAGCTTTCTTT. Translating it yields CASSFQPDREAFF.

This chain joins TRBV28 and TRBJ1-2; 8 nucleotides line up with TRBD1. Germline loops: CDR1 MDHEN, CDR2 SYDVKM. V shed 4 bases and J 3 bases; nucleotides not matched to a gene: 13. CDR3 size: 17 residues. CDR3 nucleotide sequence: TGTGCCAGCAGTTCATTATCGGGGACAGGCCGCCACTATGGCTACACCTTC. It encodes CASSSLSGTGRHYGYTF.

The chain carries TRBV11-3 and TRBJ2-3; 7 positions agree with TRBD1. Germline CDR1 is SGHNT and CDR2 is YENEEA. V was clipped by 0 bases and J by 2 bases; unmatched bases: 2. The CDR3 totals 15 residues. This CDR3 is CASSLDGTVTDTQYF. In DNA, the CDR3 is TGTGCCAGCAGCTTAGATGGGACAGTCACAGATACGCAGTATTTT.

The chain has TRBV7-2 and TRBJ2-7; 7 bases map to TRBD2. Looked up from germline, CDR1 is SGHTA and CDR2 is FQGNSA. The CDR3 consists of 15 residues. With V trimmed by 1 base and J by 4 bases, 7 bases remained unmatched. The DNA for the CDR3 is TGTGCCAGCAGCTTAGAGGCGGGAGCAAGTTACGAGCAGTACTTC. This gives the protein CASSLEAGASYEQYF.

Only a few counts were recorded for this clone. The chain uses TRBV28 and TRBJ1-5, with no clear D. Trimming removed 2 bases from V and 6 bases from J, with 11 bases in between. Per germline, CDR1 MDHEN and CDR2 SYDVKM. This CDR3 region has 14 residues. Here the CDR3 reads CASSLGVEVQPQHF. In nucleotides, the CDR3 is TGTGCCAGCAGTTTAGGAGTAGAGGTTCAGCCCCAGCATTTT.

The chain has TRBV30 and TRBJ2-7; 8 bases are shared with TRBD1. CDR1 is GTSNPN, CDR2 SVGIG, per germline (reference sequence). V trimming: 1 base; J trimming: 5 bases; junction bases outside the gene matches: 7. CDR3 size: 14 residues. DNA of the CDR3: TGTGCCTGGAGTGAAGGACAGGGACGGGACGAGCAGTACTTC. Amino acids: CAWSEGQGRDEQYF.

This chain joins TRBV7-8 and TRBJ1-2; no clear D gene. CDR3 length: 15 amino acids. The ends were cut back, 2 bases at V and 4 bases at J, with 14 bases in the middle. Germline CDR1 reads SGHVS; CDR2 reads FQNEAQ. CDR3 sequence reads: CASSLRSHSAYGYTF. The CDR3 DNA reads TGTGCCAGCAGCTTAAGGAGTCATTCCGCCTATGGCTACACCTTC.

This chain joins TRBV3-1 (or the pseudogene TRBV3-2) and TRBJ1-6; possibly TRBD1 for D (6 bases). V was cut by 6 bases and J by 6 bases, with 15 bases left in between. The CDR3 runs to 15 residues. CDR1 and CDR2 from the germline V gene are LGHDT and YNNKEL (reference sequence). CDR3 loop: CASSHRDQVNSPLHF. Written as DNA, the CDR3 is TGTGCCAGCAGTCACAGGGACCAGGTTAATTCACCCCTCCACTTT.

This clone showed up just once. The chain is built from TRBV7-3 and TRBJ2-1, with D possibly matching TRBD1 (6 bases). This CDR3 is 12 amino acids long. Looked up from germline, CDR1 is SGHTA and CDR2 is FQGTGA. Trimming left V 4 bases short and J 9 bases short, with 10 bases between. The CDR3 nucleotides read TGTGCCAGCAGCTCGGACAGCCGTGAGCAGTTCTTC. Translating it yields CASSSDSREQFF.

A single count supports this clone. The gene calls are TRBV15 and TRBJ2-3; TRBD2 matches 8 bases. The CDR3 length is 14 residues. The V and J ends lost 5 bases and 6 bases, in that order; junction bases with no gene match: 7. Germline-derived CDR1 and CDR2 are LNHNV and YYDKDF (reference sequence). In DNA form, the CDR3 reads TGTGCCACCAGCGTTAGTGGCGGGGGGGATACGCAGTATTTT. Protein: CATSVSGGGDTQYF. Complete variable domain (other parts from reference TRBV15 and TRBJ2-3): DAMVIQNPRYQVTQFGKPVTLSCSQTLNHNVMYWYQQKSSQAPKLLFHYYDKDFNNEADTPDNFQSRRPNTSFCFLDIRSPGLGDTAMYLCATSVSGGGDTQYFGPGTRLTVL.

This rearrangement joins TRBV12-3 or TRBV12-4 to TRBJ1-2; TRBD1 aligns across 7 bases. V gave up 10 bases and J gave up 5 bases; unmatched junction bases: 10. CDR3 length equals 13 residues. In DNA form, the CDR3 reads TGTGCCACCGGGGAGACAGGGCGATATGGCTACACCTTC. This translates into CATGETGRYGYTF.

This chain uses TRBV9 with TRBJ1-2, with D perhaps TRBD1 (5 bases). The CDR3 is 14 amino acids. The germline V and J ends were trimmed by 0 bases and 3 bases, with 9 bases remaining between them. CDR1 SGDLS and CDR2 YYNGEE come from the germline V gene. CDR3 protein: CASSVADSYYGYTF. CDR3 sequence (DNA): TGTGCCAGCAGCGTAGCCGACAGCTACTATGGCTACACCTTC.